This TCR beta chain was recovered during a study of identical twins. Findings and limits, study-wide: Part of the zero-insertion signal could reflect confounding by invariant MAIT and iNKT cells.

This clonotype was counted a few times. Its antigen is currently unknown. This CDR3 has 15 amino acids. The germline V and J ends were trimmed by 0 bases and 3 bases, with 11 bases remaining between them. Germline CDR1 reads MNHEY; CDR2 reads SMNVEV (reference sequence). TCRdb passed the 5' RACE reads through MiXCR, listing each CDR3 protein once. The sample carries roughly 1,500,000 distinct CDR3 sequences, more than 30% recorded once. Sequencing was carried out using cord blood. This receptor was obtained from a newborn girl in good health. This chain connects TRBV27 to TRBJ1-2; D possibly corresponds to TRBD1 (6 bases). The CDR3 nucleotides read TGTGCCAGCAGTTTATCTTCAGGGGACTACTATGGCTACACCTTC. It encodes CASSLSSGDYYGYTF.